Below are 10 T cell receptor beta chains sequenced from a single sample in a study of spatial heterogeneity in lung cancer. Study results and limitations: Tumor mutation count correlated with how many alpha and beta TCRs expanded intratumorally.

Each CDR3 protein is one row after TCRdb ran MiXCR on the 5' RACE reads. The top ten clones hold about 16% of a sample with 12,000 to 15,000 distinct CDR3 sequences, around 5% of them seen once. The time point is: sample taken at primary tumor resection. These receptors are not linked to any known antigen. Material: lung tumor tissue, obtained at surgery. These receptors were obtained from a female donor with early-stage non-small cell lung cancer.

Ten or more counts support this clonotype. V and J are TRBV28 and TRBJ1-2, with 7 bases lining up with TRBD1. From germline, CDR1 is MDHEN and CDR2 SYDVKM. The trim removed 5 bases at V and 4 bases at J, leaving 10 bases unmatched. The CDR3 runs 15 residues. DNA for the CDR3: TGTGCCAGCAGTCCAGGGGGAGGGGGCGGCTATGGCTACACCTTC. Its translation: CASSPGGGGGYGYTF.

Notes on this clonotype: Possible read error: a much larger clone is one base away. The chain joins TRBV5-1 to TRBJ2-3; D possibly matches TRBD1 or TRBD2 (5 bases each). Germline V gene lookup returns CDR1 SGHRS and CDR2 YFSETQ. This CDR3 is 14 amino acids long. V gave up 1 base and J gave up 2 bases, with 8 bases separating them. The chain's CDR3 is CASSLLGDTDTQYF. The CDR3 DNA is TGCGCCAGCAGCTTGCTGGGGGACACAGATACGCAGTATTTT.

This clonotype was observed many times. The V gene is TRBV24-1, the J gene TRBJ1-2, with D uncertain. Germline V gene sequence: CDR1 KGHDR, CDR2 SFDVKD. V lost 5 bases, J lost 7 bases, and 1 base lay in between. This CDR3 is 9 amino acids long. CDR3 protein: CATSAGYTF. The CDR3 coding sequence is TGTGCCACCAGTGCTGGCTACACCTTC.

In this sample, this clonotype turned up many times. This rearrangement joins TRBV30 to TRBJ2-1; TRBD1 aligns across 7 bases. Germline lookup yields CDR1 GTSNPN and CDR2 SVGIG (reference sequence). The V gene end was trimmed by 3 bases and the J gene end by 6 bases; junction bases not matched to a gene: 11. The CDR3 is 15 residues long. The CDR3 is CAWRVGDRDSNEQFF. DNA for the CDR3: TGTGCCTGGAGGGTGGGGGACAGAGACAGCAATGAGCAGTTCTTC.

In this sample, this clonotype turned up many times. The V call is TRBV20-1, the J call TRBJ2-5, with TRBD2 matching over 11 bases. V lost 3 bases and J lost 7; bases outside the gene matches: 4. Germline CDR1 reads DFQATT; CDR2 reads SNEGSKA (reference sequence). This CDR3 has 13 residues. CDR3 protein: CSARTSGASTQYF. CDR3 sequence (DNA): TGCAGTGCTAGGACTAGCGGGGCTTCGACCCAGTACTTC.

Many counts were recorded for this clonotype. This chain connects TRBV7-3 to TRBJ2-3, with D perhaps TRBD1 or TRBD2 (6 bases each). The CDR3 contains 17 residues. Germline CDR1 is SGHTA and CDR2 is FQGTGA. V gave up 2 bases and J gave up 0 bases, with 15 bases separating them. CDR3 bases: TGTGCCAGCAGCTTACAGGGGAGCGGGCTTAGCACAGATACGCAGTATTTT. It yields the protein CASSLQGSGLSTDTQYF.

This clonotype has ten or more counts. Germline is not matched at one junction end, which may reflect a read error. CDR3 bases: TGCAGTGCTAGAGAAACGTACCAAGATACCCAGTACTTC. The encoded protein is CSARETYQDTQYF. The rearrangement joins TRBV20-1 to TRBJ2-5; D is ambiguous. Germline V gene sequence: CDR1 DFQATT, CDR2 SNEGSKA (reference sequence). This CDR3 has 13 residues.

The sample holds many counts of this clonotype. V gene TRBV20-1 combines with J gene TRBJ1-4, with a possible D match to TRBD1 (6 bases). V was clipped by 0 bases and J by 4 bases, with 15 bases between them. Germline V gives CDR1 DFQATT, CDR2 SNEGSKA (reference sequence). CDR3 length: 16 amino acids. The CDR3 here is CSARDRGGQLNEKLFF. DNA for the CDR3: TGCAGTGCTAGAGATCGAGGCGGACAGCTTAATGAAAAACTGTTTTTT.

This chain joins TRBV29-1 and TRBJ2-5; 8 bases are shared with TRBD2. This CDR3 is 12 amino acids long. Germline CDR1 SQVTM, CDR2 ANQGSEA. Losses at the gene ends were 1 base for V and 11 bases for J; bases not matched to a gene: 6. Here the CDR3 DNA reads TGCAGCGTTGAAGCGGGGGGGGAATATCAGTACTTC. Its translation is CSVEAGGEYQYF.

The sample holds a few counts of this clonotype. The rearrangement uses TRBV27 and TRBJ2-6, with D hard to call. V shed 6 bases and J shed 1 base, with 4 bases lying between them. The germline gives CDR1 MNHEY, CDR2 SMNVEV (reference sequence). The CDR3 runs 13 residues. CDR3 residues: CASRSSGANVLTF. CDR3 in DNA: TGTGCCAGCAGATCTTCTGGGGCCAACGTCCTGACTTTC.